A single sample gave rise to the 4 T cell receptor beta chains below, sequenced in a study of cytomegalovirus exposure and HLA in healthy donors. Measured with immunoSEQ multiplex PCR; TCRdb has only the in-frame clones, and not every one. The sample lists some 290,000 clones, over 75% occurring once. The sample comprised PBMCs. The receptors stem from a man between 25 and 39 years old in good health and CMV-seronegative.

The chain combines TRBV27 with TRBJ1-1, with D unclear. This CDR3 is built from 13 residues. Deletions cut 3 bases from V and 0 bases from J, with 5 bases between. The germline CDR1 and CDR2 sequences are MNHEY and SMNVEV (reference sequence). CDR3 nucleotide sequence: TGTGCCAGCAGTTTTAGCATGAACACTGAAGCTTTCTTT. This encodes CASSFSMNTEAFF.

The chain combines TRBV6-6 with TRBJ1-4; D not resolved. The germline gives CDR1 MNHNY, CDR2 SVGAGI (reference sequence). The CDR3 extends over 14 amino acids. Trimming shortened V by 2 bases and J by 7 bases, and 11 bases separated the two germline ends. CDR3 DNA: TGTGCCAGCAGTTACCGGGGAGGCGGTGAAAAACTGTTTTTT. Translated: CASSYRGGGEKLFF.

This chain links TRBV2 with TRBJ2-7; TRBD1 might be the D (5 bases). The CDR3 has 13 residues. The V end lost 7 bases, the J end lost 2 bases, and 12 bases lay between the germline ends. Per the germline V gene, CDR1 is SNHLY and CDR2 is FYNNEI. CDR3 in DNA: TGTGCCAGCACGGACGACAGAGCCTACGAGCAGTACTTC. This translates into CASTDDRAYEQYF.

The gene calls are TRBV5-1 and TRBJ2-3; 11 nucleotides agree with TRBD2. From germline, CDR1 is SGHRS and CDR2 YFSETQ. The CDR3 extends over 16 amino acids. V lost 3 bases to trimming and J lost 6 bases; unmatched junction nucleotides: 9. The CDR3 spells CASSSLAGGRSDTQYF. CDR3 DNA sequence: TGCGCCAGCAGCTCCCTAGCGGGGGGCCGGTCTGATACGCAGTATTTT.